This is a list of T cell receptor beta chains from one sample in a study of low-dose radiotherapy and immunotherapy resistance in tumors. A single record per CDR3 protein comes from TCRdb applying MiXCR to the reads. The table includes about 58,000 distinct CDR3 sequences, around a quarter detected once. The sequences come from PBMCs, collected after low-dose radiotherapy plus immunotherapy. Receptors originate from a male donor with prostate cancer. The CDR3 runs from the conserved cysteine through the conserved F or W. D genes are given only for firm matches. Size is stated for part of the rows, as once, few or many counts, or as a class when the clone is expanded.

TRBD2	TRBV20-1	many	TRBJ2-1	CSAHLSGTDNEQFF	TGCAGTGCGCACCTTAGCGGGACCGACAATGAGCAGTTCTTC
NA	TRBV5-1	NA	TRBJ2-1	CASSLDIPLTSYNEQFF	TGCGCCAGCAGCTTGGATATCCCGCTAACTTCTTACAATGAGCAGTTCTTC
TRBD1	TRBV30	many	TRBJ2-5	CAWSGQAVETQYF	TGTGCCTGGAGCGGACAGGCGGTAGAGACCCAGTACTTC
NA	TRBV21-1	NA	TRBJ2-1	CASSPPGASGSHAEQFF	TGTGCCAGCAGCCCCCCCGGGGCTAGCGGGAGCCACGCTGAGCAGTTCTTC
TRBD1	TRBV6-1	NA	TRBJ1-1	CASSDRRGQFMNTEAFF	TGTGCCAGCAGTGATCGGAGGGGGCAGTTCATGAACACTGAAGCTTTCTTT
NA	TRBV28	few	TRBJ2-3	CASRGAYDLGTDTQYF	TGTGCCAGCAGGGGAGCGTACGACTTGGGCACAGATACGCAGTATTTT
TRBD1	TRBV24-1	many	TRBJ1-1	CATSGPGTGGTEAFF	TGTGCCACCAGTGGGCCCGGGACAGGGGGCACTGAAGCTTTCTTT
NA	TRBV7-2	many	TRBJ2-3	CASKALASTDTQYF	TGTGCCAGCAAAGCCCTTGCTAGCACAGATACGCAGTATTTT
NA	TRBV12-3/TRBV12-4	many	TRBJ1-3	CASRISGLGNTIYF	TGTGCCAGCAGGATTTCGGGGCTGGGAAACACCATATATTTT
TRBD1	TRBV20-1	many	TRBJ1-2	CSAARDRGGYGYTF	TGCAGTGCTGCCCGGGACAGGGGAGGCTATGGCTACACCTTC
TRBD1	TRBV7-3	many	TRBJ1-5	CASSCIDRVSYSNQPQHF	TGTGCCAGCAGCTGCATTGACAGGGTCTCCTATAGCAATCAGCCCCAGCATTTT
NA	TRBV5-6	few	TRBJ1-5	CASGNSRARAQPQHF	TGTGCCAGCGGGAATTCCAGGGCGAGGGCTCAGCCCCAGCATTTT
TRBD2	TRBV10-3	many	TRBJ2-1	CAIRGDYPYNEQFF	TGTGCCATCAGGGGGGACTATCCTTACAATGAGCAGTTCTTC
TRBD2	TRBV20-1	many	TRBJ2-6	CSARDGTSVSSGANVLTF	TGCAGTGCTAGAGATGGAACTAGCGTGAGCTCTGGGGCCAACGTCCTGACTTTC
NA	TRBV6-2/TRBV6-3	many	TRBJ1-2	CASSYSGTYGYTF	TGTGCCAGCAGTTATTCCGGGACGTATGGCTACACCTTC
NA	TRBV5-4	few	TRBJ1-1	CASSLGGGVNTEAFF	TGTGCCAGCAGCTTGGGGGGCGGAGTGAACACTGAAGCTTTCTTT
NA	TRBV6-5	many	TRBJ2-3	CASSLGGAGPAQYF	TGTGCCAGCAGTCTTGGAGGGGCCGGTCCTGCGCAGTATTTT
NA	TRBV27	few	TRBJ2-5	CASSPGLVETQYF	TGTGCCAGCAGCCCAGGGTTGGTGGAGACCCAGTACTTC
TRBD2	TRBV29-1	medium-sized	TRBJ2-1	CSVGSSGATFGEQFF	TGCAGCGTTGGTTCTAGCGGAGCCACTTTCGGTGAGCAGTTCTTC
TRBD2	TRBV19	NA	TRBJ2-2	CASSIGTSGGTNTGELFF	TGTGCCAGTAGTATCGGGACTAGTGGGGGAACGAACACCGGGGAGCTGTTTTTT
NA	TRBV9	NA	TRBJ2-2	CASSPNREGTGELFF	TGTGCCAGCAGTCCTAACAGGGAAGGCACCGGGGAGCTGTTTTTT
TRBD1	TRBV12-3/TRBV12-4	many	TRBJ1-1	CASSGQAEAFF	TGTGCCAGCTCTGGACAGGCTGAAGCTTTCTTT
NA	TRBV21-1	NA	TRBJ2-5	CASSKRGTGVEETQYF	TGTGCCAGCAGCAAACGGGGGACAGGGGTGGAAGAGACCCAGTACTTC
NA	TRBV24-1	few	TRBJ2-5	CATSDSTVQETQYF	TGTGCCACCAGTGATTCAACAGTTCAAGAGACCCAGTACTTC
NA	TRBV11-2	NA	TRBJ2-7	CASSLVGGLVSYEQYF	TGTGCCAGCAGCTTAGTTGGTGGGCTCGTCTCCTACGAGCAGTACTTC
NA	TRBV20-1	many	TRBJ2-3	CSARVTSTDTQYF	TGCAGTGCTAGAGTTACCAGCACAGATACGCAGTATTTT
TRBD2	TRBV7-8	NA	TRBJ2-3	CASSLTSGDTDTQYF	TGTGCCAGCAGCTTAACTAGCGGGGACACAGATACGCAGTATTTT
TRBD1	TRBV12-3/TRBV12-4	NA	TRBJ2-7	CASSLPQGANEQYF	TGTGCCAGCAGTTTACCGCAGGGGGCTAACGAGCAGTACTTC
NA	TRBV5-1	few	TRBJ1-6	CASSLEVWGAGNSPLHF	TGCGCCAGCAGCTTGGAAGTGTGGGGCGCAGGGAATTCACCCCTCCACTTT
NA	TRBV5-5	many	TRBJ2-7	CASSPHGNYEQYF	TGTGCCAGCAGCCCACACGGAAACTACGAGCAGTACTTC
NA	TRBV11-2	many	TRBJ1-2	CASSLDGGYYGYTF	TGTGCCAGCAGCTTAGATGGAGGGTATTATGGCTACACCTTC
NA	TRBV20-1	many	TRBJ1-2	CSARRQRDNYGYTF	TGCAGTGCTAGACGCCAGAGAGATAACTATGGCTACACCTTC
NA	TRBV4-3	many	TRBJ2-5	CASSQDGPGQETQYF	TGCGCCAGCAGCCAAGATGGTCCTGGCCAAGAGACCCAGTACTTC
NA	TRBV7-3	NA	TRBJ2-7	CASSETNHGDRVIYEQYF	TGTGCCAGCAGTGAGACAAACCATGGGGACCGCGTCATCTACGAGCAGTACTTC
TRBD2	TRBV3-1	NA	TRBJ2-1	CASSQKSGRSYNEQFF	TGTGCCAGCAGCCAGAAAAGCGGGAGGTCCTACAATGAGCAGTTCTTC
NA	TRBV9	many	TRBJ2-1	CASSVALARTYNEQFF	TGTGCCAGCAGCGTAGCGCTAGCGCGGACCTACAATGAGCAGTTCTTC
NA	TRBV7-2	many	TRBJ2-1	CASSLSLSYNEQFF	TGTGCCAGCAGCTTAAGTTTATCCTACAATGAGCAGTTCTTC
NA	TRBV6-8	NA	TRBJ1-2	CASSYRASDGYTF	TGTGCCAGCAGTTACCGGGCCTCAGATGGCTACACCTTC
NA	TRBV20-1	many	TRBJ1-2	CSASGHPTDGYTF	TGCAGTGCTAGCGGGCACCCTACGGATGGCTACACCTTC
NA	TRBV4-3	many	TRBJ1-1	CASSLVRGGGTEAFF	TGCGCCAGCAGCTTAGTCAGGGGCGGGGGCACTGAAGCTTTCTTT
NA	TRBV7-3	few	TRBJ2-2	CASSSGVNTGELFFF	NA
TRBD2	TRBV5-1	NA	TRBJ2-1	CASSLEAGGSSYNEQFF	TGCGCCAGCAGCTTGGAGGCGGGGGGTAGCTCCTACAATGAGCAGTTCTTC
TRBD2	TRBV28	NA	TRBJ2-1	CASSRLAGGYNEQFF	TGTGCCAGCAGTCGACTAGCGGGGGGGTACAATGAGCAGTTCTTC
NA	TRBV5-4	many	TRBJ2-3	CASSFHTDTQYF	TGTGCCAGCAGCTTTCACACAGATACGCAGTATTTT
TRBD2	TRBV5-1	many	TRBJ2-3	CASSSLLTSGNTDTQYF	TGCGCCAGCAGCTCGCTCTTGACTAGCGGGAACACAGATACGCAGTATTTT
NA	TRBV7-2	NA	TRBJ1-1	CASSKGGTEAFF	TGTGCCAGCAGCAAGGGTGGCACTGAAGCTTTCTTT
NA	TRBV6-5	medium-sized	TRBJ1-2	CASSLGTGANYGYTF	TGTGCCAGCAGCCTGGGGACGGGAGCTAACTATGGCTACACCTTC
TRBD2	TRBV28	many	TRBJ2-2	CATAPGGAANTGELFF	TGTGCCACCGCACCGGGGGGAGCCGCGAACACCGGGGAGCTGTTTTTT
NA	TRBV6-2/TRBV6-3	NA	TRBJ1-6	CASSYMGNSPLHF	TGTGCCAGCAGTTATATGGGGAATTCACCCCTCCACTTT
TRBD2	TRBV7-2	many	TRBJ2-2	CASSYLAGVTGELFF	TGTGCCAGCAGTTATCTAGCGGGAGTGACCGGGGAGCTGTTTTTT
TRBD2	TRBV5-1	many	TRBJ2-1	CASSSGLAGVDEQFF	TGCGCCAGCAGCTCGGGACTAGCGGGAGTGGATGAGCAGTTCTTC
TRBD1	TRBV7-9	many	TRBJ2-5	CASSRDRGQETQYF	TGTGCCAGCAGCCGGGACAGGGGGCAAGAGACCCAGTACTTC
NA	TRBV20-1	many	TRBJ2-5	CSAAGDGGTETQYF	TGCAGTGCTGCAGGTGACGGCGGTACGGAGACCCAGTACTTC
NA	TRBV27	NA	TRBJ1-5	CASRGGAGQPQHF	TGTGCCAGCAGGGGGGGCGCCGGTCAGCCCCAGCATTTT